The rows below give T cell receptor beta chains drawn from one sample of a study of CD8+ T cells in alopecia areata. Sequencing used immunoSEQ multiplex PCR; TCRdb keeps in-frame clones, though not all of them. The data show hundreds of thousands of clones, with roughly 63% seen just once and 0.8% to 1% held by the top ten. The input for sequencing was CD4+ T cells sorted from blood, taken at approximately week 52, from a patient treated with tofacitinib. Receptors were obtained from a human donor with alopecia areata. The CDR3 runs from the conserved cysteine through the conserved F or W. The order of the fields is clone size, D gene, J gene, CDR3 length, V gene, CDR3 protein, CDR3 DNA. The D gene is left open where the match is weak. Clone size is stated in some rows and not others, as once, few, many or a class when expanded.

-,TRBD1,TRBJ1-2,13,TRBV30,CAWSVSTGNGYTF,TGTGCCTGGAGTGTTTCGACAGGGAATGGCTACACCTTC
-,TRBD1,TRBJ1-1,14,TRBV6-5,CASSLGQTGTEAFF,TGTGCCAGCAGCCTGGGACAGACGGGCACTGAAGCTTTCTTT
-,-,TRBJ2-7,15,TRBV9,CASSVGPNGDYEQYF,TGTGCCAGCAGCGTAGGGCCTAACGGGGACTACGAGCAGTACTTC
once,-,TRBJ2-2,13,TRBV10-3,CAISPTLGGELFF,TGTGCCATCAGTCCCACCTTGGGCGGGGAGCTGTTTTTT
-,TRBD1,TRBJ2-7,15,TRBV2,CASSDRQGVRYEQYF,TGTGCCAGCAGTGACCGACAGGGAGTACGCTACGAGCAGTACTTC
-,-,TRBJ2-7,14,TRBV6-1,CASSEFRGTYEQYF,TGTGCCAGCAGTGAATTTCGGGGCACCTACGAGCAGTACTTC
-,-,TRBJ2-1,11,TRBV20-1,CSARAYNEQFF,TGCAGTGCCCGGGCCTACAATGAGCAGTTCTTC
few,TRBD2,TRBJ2-2,14,TRBV27,CASRRLADTGELFF,TGTGCCAGCAGACGACTAGCGGACACCGGGGAGCTGTTTTTT
-,-,TRBJ2-2,16,TRBV7-9,CASSLAPQWDTGELFF,TGTGCCAGCAGCTTAGCTCCCCAATGGGACACCGGGGAGCTGTTTTTT
-,TRBD1,TRBJ1-1,13,TRBV7-6,CASRSGQAGEAFF,TGTGCCAGCAGATCTGGACAGGCAGGAGAAGCTTTCTTT
-,-,TRBJ2-1,17,TRBV13,CASSLGRGGRPYNEQFF,TGTGCCAGCAGCTTAGGCAGGGGGGGGCGCCCCTACAATGAGCAGTTCTTC
-,TRBD2,TRBJ2-5,16,TRBV5-1,CASSPGIAGGQETQYF,TGCGCCAGCAGCCCGGGGATAGCGGGGGGCCAAGAGACCCAGTACTTC
few,-,TRBJ1-1,13,TRBV7-2,CASSSQGNTEAFF,TGTGCCAGCAGCTCACAGGGGAACACTGAAGCTTTCTTT
once,-,TRBJ1-6,14,TRBV5-1,CASSLGRKNSPLHF,TGCGCCAGCAGCTTGGGCAGAAAAAATTCACCCCTCCACTTT
once,-,TRBJ1-2,11,TRBV15,CATSRGRGYTF,TGTGCCACCAGCAGAGGTAGAGGCTACACCTTC
few,-,TRBJ2-2,14,TRBV7-8,CASSLVGATGELFF,TGTGCCAGCAGCTTAGTAGGGGCGACCGGGGAGCTGTTTTTT
-,TRBD2,TRBJ2-3,17,TRBV9,CASSVPARSGEKDTQYF,TGTGCCAGCAGCGTACCCGCCAGGAGCGGGGAGAAGGATACGCAGTATTTT
-,-,TRBJ2-6,17,TRBV13,CASSLWAAISGANVLTF,TGTGCCAGCAGCTTATGGGCAGCCATCTCTGGGGCCAACGTCCTGACTTTC
-,TRBD1,TRBJ2-5,14,TRBV5-1,CASSGPTGGETQYF,TGCGCCAGCAGCGGTCCGACAGGGGGTGAGACCCAGTACTTC
-,-,TRBJ2-7,11,TRBV30,CAWSSTREQYF,TGTGCCTGGAGTTCTACGCGGGAGCAGTACTTC